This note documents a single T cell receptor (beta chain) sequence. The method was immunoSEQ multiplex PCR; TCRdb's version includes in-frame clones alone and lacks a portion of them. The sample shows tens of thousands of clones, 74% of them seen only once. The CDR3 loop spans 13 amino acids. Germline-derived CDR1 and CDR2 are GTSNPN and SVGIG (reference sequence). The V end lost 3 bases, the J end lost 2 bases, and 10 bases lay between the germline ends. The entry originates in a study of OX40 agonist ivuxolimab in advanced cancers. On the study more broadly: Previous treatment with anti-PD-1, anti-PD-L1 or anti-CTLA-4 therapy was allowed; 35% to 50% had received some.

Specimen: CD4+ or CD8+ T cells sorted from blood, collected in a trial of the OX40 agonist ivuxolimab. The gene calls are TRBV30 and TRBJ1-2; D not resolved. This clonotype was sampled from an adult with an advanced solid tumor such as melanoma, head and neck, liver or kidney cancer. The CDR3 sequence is CAWRIYENYGYTF. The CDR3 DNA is TGTGCCTGGAGGATATATGAAAACTATGGCTACACCTTC. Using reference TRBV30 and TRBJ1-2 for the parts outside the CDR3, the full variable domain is SQTIHQWPATLVQPVGSPLSLECTVEGTSNPNLYWYRQAAGRGLQLLFYSVGIGQISSEVPQNLSASRPQDRQFILSSKKLLLSDSGFYLCAWRIYENYGYTFGSGTRLTVV.